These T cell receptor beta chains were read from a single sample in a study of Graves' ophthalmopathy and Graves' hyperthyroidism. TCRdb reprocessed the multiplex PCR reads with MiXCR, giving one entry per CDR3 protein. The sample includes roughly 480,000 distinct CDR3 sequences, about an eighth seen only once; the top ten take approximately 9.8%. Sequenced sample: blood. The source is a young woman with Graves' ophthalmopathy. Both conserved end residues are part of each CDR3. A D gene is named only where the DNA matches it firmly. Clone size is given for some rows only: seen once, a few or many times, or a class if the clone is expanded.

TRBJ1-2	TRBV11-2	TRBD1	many	CASSAGTGRYGYTF	TGTGCCAGCAGCGCCGGGACAGGGCGATATGGCTACACCTTC
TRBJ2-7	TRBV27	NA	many	CASSSSGARGLHEQYF	TGTGCCAGCAGTTCCTCCGGGGCCCGAGGACTGCACGAGCAGTACTTC
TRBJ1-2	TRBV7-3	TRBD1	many	CASSGGTGRSGYTF	TGTGCCAGCAGCGGGGGGACAGGGCGGTCTGGCTACACCTTC
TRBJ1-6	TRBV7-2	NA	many	CTSSLAPYNSPLHF	TGTACCAGCAGCTTAGCCCCCTATAATTCACCCCTCCACTTT
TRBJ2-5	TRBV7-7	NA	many	CASSLERGHQETQYF	TGTGCTAGCAGCTTGGAGCGAGGCCACCAAGAGACCCAGTACTTC
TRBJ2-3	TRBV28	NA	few	CASRVAGADTQYF	TGTGCCAGCAGGGTGGCGGGGGCCGATACGCAGTATTTT
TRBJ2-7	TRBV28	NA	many	CASSSPLGVHYEQYF	TGTGCCAGCAGTTCCCCCTTGGGGGTGCACTACGAGCAGTACTTC
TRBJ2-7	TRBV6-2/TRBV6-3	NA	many	CASSHLGTPYEQYF	TGTGCCAGCAGCCACCTCGGGACACCCTACGAGCAGTACTTC
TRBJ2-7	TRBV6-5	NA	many	CASSNRVLSYEQYF	TGTGCCAGCAGTAACCGGGTCCTTAGCTACGAGCAGTACTTC
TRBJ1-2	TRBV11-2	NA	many	CASSSYIGGYTF	TGTGCCAGCAGCTCCTATATTGGTGGCTACACCTTC
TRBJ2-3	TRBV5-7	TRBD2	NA	CASRSGLAGGPGPDTQYF	TGTGCCAGCAGATCGGGGCTAGCGGGAGGGCCTGGGCCAGATACGCAGTATTTT
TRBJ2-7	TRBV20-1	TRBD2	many	CSARDLREVPSSRYYEQYF	TGCAGTGCTAGAGATTTACGGGAGGTCCCGTCTTCCCGCTACTACGAGCAGTACTTC
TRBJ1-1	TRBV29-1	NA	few	CSVEPQGMGTEAFF	TGCAGCGTTGAACCCCAGGGGATGGGGACTGAAGCTTTCTTT
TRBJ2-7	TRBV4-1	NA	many	CASSRKRDRDYEQYF	TGCGCCAGCAGCCGAAAGCGGGACAGAGACTACGAGCAGTACTTC
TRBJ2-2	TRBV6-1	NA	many	CASSDQPGELFF	TGTGCCAGCAGTGACCAGCCCGGGGAGCTGTTTTTT
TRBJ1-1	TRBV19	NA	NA	CASNFQANTEAFF	TGTGCCAGTAATTTCCAGGCGAACACTGAAGCTTTCTTT
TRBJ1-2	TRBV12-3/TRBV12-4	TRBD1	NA	CASTLTGRSGGYTF	TGTGCCAGCACCCTGACAGGGAGGTCGGGTGGCTACACCTTC
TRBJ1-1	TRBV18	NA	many	CASSRTGILEAFF	TGTGCCAGCTCACGTACAGGTATCCTTGAAGCTTTCTTT
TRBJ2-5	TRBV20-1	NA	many	CSARVTGPETQYF	TGCAGTGCTAGAGTGACGGGGCCAGAGACCCAGTACTTC
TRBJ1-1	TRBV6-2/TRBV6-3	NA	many	CASRRGNTEAFF	TGTGCCAGCAGGAGGGGGAACACTGAAGCTTTCTTT
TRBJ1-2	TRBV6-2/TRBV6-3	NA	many	CASSYGQNYGYTF	TGTGCCAGCAGCTACGGACAGAACTATGGCTACACCTTC
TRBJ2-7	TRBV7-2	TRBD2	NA	CASSLAASGGYEQYF	TGTGCCAGCAGCTTAGCGGCTAGCGGGGGATACGAGCAGTACTTC
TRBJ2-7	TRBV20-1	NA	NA	CSAAGQAPYEQYF	TGCAGTGCAGCGGGACAGGCACCATACGAGCAGTACTTC
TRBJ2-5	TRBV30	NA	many	CAGKGFSQETQYF	TGTGCCGGCAAGGGGTTCTCTCAAGAGACCCAGTACTTC
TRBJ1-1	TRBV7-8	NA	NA	CASSLWWGRDTGAFF	TGTGCCAGCAGCTTATGGTGGGGCAGGGACACAGGAGCTTTCTTT
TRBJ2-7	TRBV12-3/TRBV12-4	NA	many	CASSRGPGGYEQYF	TGTGCCAGCAGTCGAGGGCCTGGGGGCTACGAGCAGTACTTC
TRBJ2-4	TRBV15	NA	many	CATGWATKGNIQYF	TGTGCCACCGGGTGGGCAACTAAGGGAAACATTCAGTACTTC
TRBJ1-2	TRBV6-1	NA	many	CASSDHGGYGYTF	TGTGCCAGCAGTGACCACGGGGGCTATGGCTACACCTTC
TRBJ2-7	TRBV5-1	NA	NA	CASSLGKVGPEQYF	TGCGCCAGCAGCTTGGGTAAGGTGGGTCCCGAGCAGTACTTC
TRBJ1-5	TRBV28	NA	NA	CATGQGFQPQHF	TGTGCCACCGGGCAGGGGTTTCAGCCCCAGCATTTT
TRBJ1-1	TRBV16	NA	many	CASSQSGVGTEAFF	TGTGCCAGCAGCCAATCTGGGGTGGGCACTGAAGCTTTCTTT
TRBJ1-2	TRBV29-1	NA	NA	CSVEDYRGAGYTF	TGCAGCGTTGAAGATTACCGGGGGGCTGGCTACACCTTC
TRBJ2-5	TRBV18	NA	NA	CASSPLGRPQETQYF	TGTGCCAGCTCACCTCTCGGTCGGCCCCAAGAGACCCAGTACTTC
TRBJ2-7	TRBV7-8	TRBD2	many	CASSFRLAASYEQYF	TGTGCCAGCAGCTTTAGACTAGCGGCTTCCTACGAGCAGTACTTC
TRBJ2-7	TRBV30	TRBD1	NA	CAWSPGQGAEQYF	TGTGCCTGGAGTCCGGGACAGGGGGCCGAGCAGTACTTC
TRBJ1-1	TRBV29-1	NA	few	CSVEFFNTEAFF	TGCAGCGTTGAATTCTTTAACACTGAAGCTTTCTTT
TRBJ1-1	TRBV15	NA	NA	CATSRDRQAVAFF	TGTGCCACCAGCAGAGATCGGCAGGCTGTCGCTTTCTTT
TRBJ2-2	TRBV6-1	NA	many	CASSELGELFF	TGTGCCAGCAGTGAACTCGGGGAGCTGTTTTTT
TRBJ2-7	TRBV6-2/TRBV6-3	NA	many	CASSKRTEIAYEQYF	TGTGCCAGCAGTAAACGGACTGAAATAGCCTACGAGCAGTACTTC
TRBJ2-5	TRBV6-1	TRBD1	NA	CASTLHGTGGNQETQYF	TGTGCCAGTACCCTTCACGGGACAGGGGGCAACCAAGAGACCCAGTACTTC
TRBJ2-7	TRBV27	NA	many	CASRPGPSPEQYF	TGTGCCAGCAGGCCGGGACCCTCCCCCGAGCAGTACTTC
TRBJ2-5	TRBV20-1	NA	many	CSARDGRWGTQYF	TGCAGTGCTAGGGACGGTCGGTGGGGGACCCAGTACTTC
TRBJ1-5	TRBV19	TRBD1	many	CASSIRTGGNQPQHF	TGTGCCAGTAGTATTAGGACAGGGGGCAATCAGCCCCAGCATTTT
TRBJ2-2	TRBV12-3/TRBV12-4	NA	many	CASSLRAANTGELFF	TGTGCCAGCAGTTTAAGAGCGGCGAACACCGGGGAGCTGTTTTTT
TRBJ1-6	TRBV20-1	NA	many	CSAITHNSPLHF	TGCAGTGCTATCACCCATAATTCACCCCTCCACTTT
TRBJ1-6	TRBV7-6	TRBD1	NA	CASSFSDRVSPLHF	TGTGCCAGCAGCTTCTCGGACAGGGTCTCACCCCTCCACTTT
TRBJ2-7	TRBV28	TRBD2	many	CASSPTGRDEQYF	TGTGCCAGCAGTCCAACGGGGAGGGACGAGCAGTACTTC
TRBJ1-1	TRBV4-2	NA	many	CASSQDLGGREAFF	TGTGCCAGCAGCCAAGATCTCGGGGGGCGTGAAGCTTTCTTT
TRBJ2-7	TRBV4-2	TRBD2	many	CASSPLATSVEYEQYF	TGTGCCAGCAGCCCGCTCGCTACTAGCGTGGAGTACGAGCAGTACTTC
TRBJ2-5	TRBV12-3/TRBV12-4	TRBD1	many	CASSSPGDRVETQYF	TGTGCCAGCAGTTCCCCTGGGGACAGGGTAGAGACCCAGTACTTC
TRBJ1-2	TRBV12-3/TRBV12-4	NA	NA	CASSLRGARAVSGYTF	TGTGCCAGCAGTTTAAGGGGGGCCAGGGCGGTCAGTGGCTACACCTTC
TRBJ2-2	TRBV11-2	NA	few	CASSLNPTTAAGELFF	TGTGCCAGCAGCTTAAACCCCACGACAGCGGCCGGGGAGCTGTTTTTT
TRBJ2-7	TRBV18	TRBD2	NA	CASSPGLAGLDEQYF	TGTGCCAGCTCACCGGGACTAGCGGGCCTCGACGAGCAGTACTTC
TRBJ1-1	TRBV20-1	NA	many	CSASPFDKNTEAFF	TGCAGTGCTAGTCCCTTCGACAAGAACACTGAAGCTTTCTTT
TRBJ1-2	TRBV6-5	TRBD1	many	CASSSSGTGGGNYGYTF	TGTGCCAGCAGTTCGTCCGGGACAGGGGGAGGAAACTATGGCTACACCTTC
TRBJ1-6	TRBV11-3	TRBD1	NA	CASSSRQGRNSPLHF	TGTGCCAGCAGCTCCCGACAGGGAAGGAATTCACCCCTCCACTTT